Included here is one TCR beta chain sequence, with context. Its antigen is currently unknown. The PCR used 60 Vbeta and 13 Jbeta primers. Method: immunoSEQ multiplex PCR; TCRdb's copy keeps in-frame clones and lacks some. The sample lists 95,000 to 150,000 clones; about 83% were seen once. This sample is drawn from a study of cytomegalovirus exposure and HLA in healthy donors. Germline V gives CDR1 MNHNS, CDR2 SASEGT. CDR3 length: 15 amino acids. V lost 6 bases and J 8 bases, leaving 17 bases between the germline ends. Points from the study as a whole: 87-base-pair reads could not separate some V segments, including TRBV6-2 and TRBV6-3. Several of the most significant clusters appeared linked to common viral pathogens, based on a later analysis. Analyses of presence and absence presupposed an approximately uniform sequencing depth across donors.

The V and J genes are TRBV6-1 and TRBJ1-6, with D perhaps matching TRBD1 (6 bases). Sequenced material: PBMCs. This sequence was found in a young man in good health and CMV-seronegative. The CDR3 region is CASRQWTDIDSPLHF. CDR3 DNA: TGTGCCAGCAGGCAATGGACAGATATAGATTCACCCCTCCACTTT.